This TCR beta chain was sequenced during a study of T cell repertoires in cytomegalovirus infection (dated by TCRdb to the late 2010s). In terms of the full investigation: The peptide stimulations were aimed at well-studied HLA-B-restricted epitopes as well as recently identified HLA-C-restricted CMV epitopes, whose presentation resists viral immunomodulation. Because public TCR beta signatures pointed to carriage of CMV infection together with the matching HLA type, the HLA type of each donor mattered for the analysis. Broad study findings and their caveats: The ex vivo response was dominated by HLA-C-restricted CMV-specific TCR beta clonotypes, which also provided the single most frequent clonotype in two of eight donors. Cumulative frequency of public TCR beta family members discriminated carriers of CMV infection plus the relevant HLA type in this cohort and an independent approximately 400-donor cohort.

The sample was run on an Illumina HiSeq 1500. The public sequencing data were trimmed at Q25 with fastp and processed into clonotypes with MiXCR by TCRdb, which kept only in-frame beta chains. Rows are unified per CDR3 protein, each entry keeping the most common DNA and genes. This sample gives hundreds of thousands of distinct CDR3 sequences in total; under 55% of them show up just once. In total, the top ten clones hold 43% of the sample. This clonotype appeared a single time. Its antigen remains unidentified. Base qualities are not provided; no much larger clone lies one nucleotide away. Evidence from one read is weak. The germline V gene specifies MNHNS as CDR1 and SASEGT as CDR2. The CDR3 starts with the cysteine, ends with the phenylalanine, and has 14 residues. CDR3 DNA is the only sequence kept; it has 42 bases, read in frame from the first base. Deletion took 2 bases off V and 0 bases off J, with a span of 8 bases between the germline ends.

The sample's treatment or condition, from its label and the paper: in vitro stimulation with specific CMV peptide epitopes to enrich CMV-specific T cells. This specimen was cultured PBMCs, taken from culture after CMV antigen stimulation. This TCR was recovered from a human donor in good health (CMV status not recorded). Some clones in this sample may be carry-over from other donors' samples. The V and J segments used are TRBV6-1 and TRBJ2-7, with the D gene uncertain. The DNA sequence is TGTGCCAGCAGTGAAAAGCTGGACTCCTACGAGCAGTACTTC. Its translation reads: CASSEKLDSYEQYF.